The following is a T cell receptor beta chain sequence with its context. The sample comes from a study of blood T cell repertoires in COVID-19. As for the study in general: Samples came from the United States, Italy and Spain, spanning acute and convalescent COVID-19. T cells, B-cell-depleted T cells, or PBMCs supplied cDNA or gDNA.

In the authors' workflow: Reference gene primers were amplified, and this amplification served to estimate nucleated cell counts. Assay used: immunoSEQ multiplex PCR; TCRdb lists only in-frame clones, some missing. The DNA gave D and trimming, while V, J and clone size come from that table. The sample gives under 250,000 clones, about 85% of which show up once; 2.9% is in the top ten. Sample: peripheral blood. This TCR derives from a man aged 45-65 years who had recovered from COVID-19.

CDR3 region: CASRGLAGGSSFHNEQFF. Written as DNA, the CDR3 is TGTGCCAGCAGAGGACTAGCGGGAGGGTCTTCATTTCACAATGAGCAGTTCTTC. The chain is built from TRBV28 and TRBJ2-1, with 15 bases lining up with TRBD2. V dropped 6 bases and J dropped 5; count of bases not matched to a gene: 11. The CDR3 covers 18 residues. Per germline, CDR1 MDHEN and CDR2 SYDVKM.